These 18 T cell receptor beta chains were all obtained from the same sample, sequenced in a study of blood T cells in healthy people across ages. Combining a sample-barcoded 5' primer with a J-beta primer mix, a second PCR ran for roughly 7 to 12 cycles. TCRdb re-derived calls from the 5' RACE reads in MiXCR, one entry per CDR3 protein. The sample holds more than 1.4 million distinct CDR3 sequences; 42% are singletons and the top ten take roughly 7.9%. Sequenced material: blood. These receptors all stem from a woman aged 18 to 35 in good health.

Concerning this clonotype itself: Relative to the germline gene, one junction end is altered; a read error may explain this. This chain uses TRBV20-1 with TRBJ1-1; the D gene is possibly TRBD1 (6 bases). Germline V gene sequence: CDR1 DFQATT, CDR2 SNEGSKA (reference sequence). This CDR3 comprises 15 residues. The CDR3 DNA sequence: TGCAGCACTGCGGCTGGGGGCCTTCTTGACACTGAAGCTTTTTTT. Translated: CSTAAGGLLDTEAFF.

The chain combines TRBV5-1 with TRBJ1-6; the D gene is possibly TRBD1 (5 bases). The CDR3 spans 15 residues. The germline V gene encodes CDR1 SGHRS and CDR2 YFSETQ. V lost 2 bases and J lost 6, with 12 bases in between. The CDR3, as DNA: TGCGCCAGCAGCTTCGAGGGGCTGGGTAATTCACCCCTCCACTTT. Translating it yields CASSFEGLGNSPLHF.

This clonotype was detected only a few times. The rearrangement joins TRBV20-1 to TRBJ2-1; 8 bases fit TRBD2. Germline trimming cut 0 bases from V and 6 bases from J; bases unmatched to any gene: 13. The CDR3 totals 17 residues. Germline V gene sequence: CDR1 DFQATT, CDR2 SNEGSKA (reference sequence). The CDR3 DNA sequence: TGCAGTGCTAGAGACGGGAAGGCACTAGCGGCCCTCAATGAGCAGTTCTTC. It encodes CSARDGKALAALNEQFF.

The table lists this clonotype with a few counts. The V call is TRBV3-1, the J call TRBJ2-5; D is possibly TRBD1 or TRBD2 (6 bases each). CDR1 and CDR2 (germline): LGHDT, YNNKEL (reference sequence). The CDR3 is 16 amino acids. The V and J ends lost 3 bases and 2 bases respectively, with 16 bases between them. The chain's CDR3 is CASSHRGAGIQETQYF. DNA for the CDR3: TGTGCCAGCAGCCATAGGGGGGCCGGGATACAAGAGACCCAGTACTTC.

This clonotype was counted only a few times. The chain employs TRBV4-1 and TRBJ2-3; D possibly corresponds to TRBD2 (5 bases). The V end was cut by 2 bases, the J end by 6 bases, with 12 bases between. Germline-derived CDR1 and CDR2 are MGHRA and YSYEKL. CDR3 size: 14 residues. The CDR3, as DNA: TGCGCCAGCAGCCAACGGGCCCCGGGGGATACGCAGTATTTT. It encodes CASSQRAPGDTQYF.

J is TRBJ1-4 and V is TRBV2; D unresolved. The germline gives CDR1 SNHLY, CDR2 FYNNEI. V was trimmed by 7 bases and J by 8 bases, leaving 8 bases between them. The CDR3 covers 11 residues. CDR3 region: CASISGEKLFF. CDR3 DNA: TGTGCCAGCATAAGCGGGGAAAAACTGTTTTTT.

This sequence joins TRBV27 and TRBJ1-2; the match to TRBD1 covers 8 bases. Germline trimming cut 10 bases from V and 4 bases from J; bases unmatched to any gene: 14. Germline lookup yields CDR1 MNHEY and CDR2 SMNVEV (reference sequence). The CDR3 sequence is 15 residues long. The CDR3 DNA reads TGTGCCACCAGAGGGACAGGTCGGGGTTTCTATGGCTACACCTTC. This translates into CATRGTGRGFYGYTF.

V is TRBV3-1 and J is TRBJ1-2; tentative D call: TRBD1 (5 bases). Trimming shortened V by 3 bases and J by 3 bases, and 8 bases separated the two germline ends. This CDR3 contains 13 residues. Looked up from germline, CDR1 is LGHDT and CDR2 is YNNKEL (reference sequence). For the CDR3, the DNA is TGTGCCAGCAGCCACAGGGAAGACTATGGCTACACCTTC. Translated, it gives CASSHREDYGYTF.

This clonotype was seen only once. The rearrangement joins TRBV30 to TRBJ2-1; TRBD2 matches at 9 bases. The CDR3 is made up of 17 amino acids. V gave up 2 bases and J gave up 0 bases; unmatched junction bases: 8. Looked up from germline, CDR1 is GTSNPN and CDR2 is SVGIG (reference sequence). The CDR3 sequence is CAWSLRLAESSYNEQFF. The CDR3, as DNA: TGTGCCTGGAGTCTCCGACTAGCGGAGAGCTCCTACAATGAGCAGTTCTTC. The full variable domain, in which reference TRBV30 and TRBJ2-1 provide the parts outside the CDR3, is SQTIHQWPATLVQPVGSPLSLECTVEGTSNPNLYWYRQAAGRGLQLLFYSVGIGQISSEVPQNLSASRPQDRQFILSSKKLLLSDSGFYLCAWSLRLAESSYNEQFFGPGTRLTVL.

This clonotype has only one observation. The genes are TRBV6-1 and TRBJ2-3; 12 positions match TRBD2. The J segment lost 4 bases and the V segment lost 6 bases, leaving 5 bases of the junction unmatched. The CDR3 sequence is 15 residues long. The V gene's germline CDR1 is MNHNS and CDR2 SASEGT. CDR3 in amino acids: CASRLLAGGPDTQYF. Here the CDR3 DNA reads TGTGCCAGCAGGTTACTAGCGGGGGGCCCAGATACGCAGTATTTT.

V gene TRBV6-2 or TRBV6-3 combines with J gene TRBJ2-5; 8 bases map to TRBD1. The V segment lost 4 bases and the J segment 2 bases; nucleotides outside the gene matches: 6. CDR3 length: 15 residues. The germline V gene has CDR1 MNHEY and CDR2 SVGEGT. The CDR3 here is CASSSGQVTQETQYF. The CDR3 DNA sequence: TGTGCCAGCAGTTCGGGACAGGTAACTCAAGAGACCCAGTACTTC.

The CDR3 reads CASTWGQAMDSPLHF. The CDR3 nucleotides read TGTGCCAGCACCTGGGGACAGGCCATGGATTCACCCCTCCACTTT. The rearrangement uses TRBV6-1 and TRBJ1-6, with TRBD1 identical over 8 bases. The CDR3 loop spans 15 amino acids. Trimming removed 7 bases from V and 8 bases from J; junction bases left unmatched: 10. Germline CDR1 MNHNS, CDR2 SASEGT.

The chain joins TRBV2 to TRBJ2-1; 11 positions match TRBD2. CDR3 size: 15 residues. Unmatched junction bases numbered 7, after V lost 6 bases and J lost 6 bases. The germline CDR1 and CDR2 sequences are SNHLY and FYNNEI. The CDR3 here is CASRVAGGAGNEQFF. The CDR3, as DNA: TGTGCCAGCAGAGTAGCGGGAGGGGCTGGCAATGAGCAGTTCTTC.

J is TRBJ2-3 and V is TRBV5-5, with D maybe TRBD1 (5 bases). V was clipped by 4 bases and J by 4 bases, with 19 bases between them. Per germline, CDR1 SGHKS and CDR2 YYEKEE (reference sequence). This CDR3 is built from 16 residues. The CDR3 DNA follows: TGTGCCAGCAGCCCAGACTGGACATCCCTCGCAGATACGCAGTATTTT. Translating gives CASSPDWTSLADTQYF.

The chain is built from TRBV27 and TRBJ2-1, with TRBD2 identical over 7 bases. V lost 0 bases, J lost 10 bases, and 9 bases stayed unmatched. The germline gives CDR1 MNHEY, CDR2 SMNVEV (reference sequence). This CDR3 comprises 15 residues. CDR3 coding DNA: TGTGCCAGCAGTTTATCTCTAGCGGAAACCTACGAGCAGTTCTTC. This encodes CASSLSLAETYEQFF.

As concerns this clonotype: One end of the junction does not line up with germline, which may come from a read error. The V gene is TRBV2, the J gene TRBJ1-2, with D possibly TRBD1 on 6 matching bases. Germline-derived CDR1 and CDR2 are SNHLY and FYNNEI. The CDR3 has 14 residues. The CDR3 coding sequence is TGTGCCAGCAGTGAGACAGGACTTAACTATGACTACACCTTC. It yields the protein CASSETGLNYDYTF.

The chain recombines TRBV9 with TRBJ1-5; 9 bases line up with TRBD1. Trimming removed 3 bases from V and 11 bases from J; junction bases left unmatched: 6. CDR1 is SGDLS and CDR2 is YYNGEE in the germline V gene. The CDR3 sequence is 13 residues long. The CDR3 region has the DNA TGTGCCAGCAGCGGCGGAACAGGGGGCGCCCAGCATTTT. Residues: CASSGGTGGAQHF.

This clonotype showed up just a few times. This chain connects TRBV5-5 to TRBJ2-7; 7 nucleotides align to TRBD1. CDR3 size: 13 residues. CDR1 SGHKS and CDR2 YYEKEE come from the germline V gene (reference sequence). The V and J ends lost 4 bases and 3 bases, in that order; junction bases with no gene match: 4. DNA of the CDR3: TGTGCCAGCAGCATCCAGGGGGTCTACGAGCAGTACTTC. It yields the protein CASSIQGVYEQYF.